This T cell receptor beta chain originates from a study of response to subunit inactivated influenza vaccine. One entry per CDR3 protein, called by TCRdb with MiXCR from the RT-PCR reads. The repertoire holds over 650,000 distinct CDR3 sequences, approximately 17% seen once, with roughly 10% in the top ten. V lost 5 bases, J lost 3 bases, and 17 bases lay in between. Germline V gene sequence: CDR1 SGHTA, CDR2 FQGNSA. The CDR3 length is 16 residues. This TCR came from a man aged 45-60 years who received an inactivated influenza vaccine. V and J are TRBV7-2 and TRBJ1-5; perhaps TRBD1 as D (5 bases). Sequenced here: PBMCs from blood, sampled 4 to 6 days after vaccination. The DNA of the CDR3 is TGTGCCAGCAGCCTAACTCGCGGTGGGGCCAATCAGCCCCAGCATTTT. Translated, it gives CASSLTRGGANQPQHF.